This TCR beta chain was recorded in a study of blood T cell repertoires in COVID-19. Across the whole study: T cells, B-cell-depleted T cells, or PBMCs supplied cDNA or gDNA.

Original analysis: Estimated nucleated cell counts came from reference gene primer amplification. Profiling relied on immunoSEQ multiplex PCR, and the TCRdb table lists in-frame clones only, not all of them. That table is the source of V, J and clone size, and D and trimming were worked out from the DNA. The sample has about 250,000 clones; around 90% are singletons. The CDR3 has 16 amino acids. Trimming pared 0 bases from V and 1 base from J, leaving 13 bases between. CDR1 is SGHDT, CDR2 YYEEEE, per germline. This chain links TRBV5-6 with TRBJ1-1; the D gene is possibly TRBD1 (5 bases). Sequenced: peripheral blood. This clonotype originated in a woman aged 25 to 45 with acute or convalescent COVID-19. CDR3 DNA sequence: TGTGCCAGCAGCTTGGGGGCGGGACTTAGGAACACTGAAGCTTTCTTT. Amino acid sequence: CASSLGAGLRNTEAFF.